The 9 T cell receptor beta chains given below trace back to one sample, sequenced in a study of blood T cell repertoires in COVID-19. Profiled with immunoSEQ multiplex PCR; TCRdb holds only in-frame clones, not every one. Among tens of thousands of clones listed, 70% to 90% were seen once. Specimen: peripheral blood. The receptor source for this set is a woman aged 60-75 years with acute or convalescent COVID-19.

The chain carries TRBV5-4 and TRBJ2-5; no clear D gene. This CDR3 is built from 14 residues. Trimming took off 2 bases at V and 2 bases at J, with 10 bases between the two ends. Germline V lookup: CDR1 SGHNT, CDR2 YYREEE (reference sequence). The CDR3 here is CASSFRDMQETQYF. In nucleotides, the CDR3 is TGTGCCAGCAGCTTTCGAGATATGCAAGAGACCCAGTACTTC. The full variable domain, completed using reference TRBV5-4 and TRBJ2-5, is ETGVTQSPTHLIKTRGQQVTLRCSSQSGHNTVSWYQQALGQGPQFIFQYYREEENGRGNFPPRFSGLQFPNYSSELNVNALELDDSALYLCASSFRDMQETQYFGPGTRLLVL.

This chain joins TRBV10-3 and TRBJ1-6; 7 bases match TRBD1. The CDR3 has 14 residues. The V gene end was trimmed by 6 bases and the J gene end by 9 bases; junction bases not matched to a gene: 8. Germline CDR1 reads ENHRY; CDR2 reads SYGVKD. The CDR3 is CAISTGEGGSPLHF. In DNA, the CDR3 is TGTGCCATCAGCACAGGGGAAGGGGGTTCACCCCTCCACTTT.

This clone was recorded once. CDR3 in amino acids: CASSERSSYNEQFF. CDR3 DNA: TGTGCCAGCAGTGAGCGGAGCTCCTACAATGAGCAGTTCTTC. The chain couples TRBV9 to TRBJ2-1; tentatively, D is TRBD2 (5 bases). The CDR3 extends over 14 amino acids. V was pared by 5 bases and J by 0 bases, with 9 bases between. The germline CDR1 and CDR2 sequences are SGDLS and YYNGEE.

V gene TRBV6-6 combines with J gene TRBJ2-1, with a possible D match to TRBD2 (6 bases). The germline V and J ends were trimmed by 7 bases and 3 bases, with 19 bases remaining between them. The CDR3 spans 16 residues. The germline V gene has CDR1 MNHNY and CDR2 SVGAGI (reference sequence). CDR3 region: CASIPRAGIVYNEQFF. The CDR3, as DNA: TGTGCCAGCATCCCCAGGGCGGGAATAGTCTACAATGAGCAGTTCTTC.

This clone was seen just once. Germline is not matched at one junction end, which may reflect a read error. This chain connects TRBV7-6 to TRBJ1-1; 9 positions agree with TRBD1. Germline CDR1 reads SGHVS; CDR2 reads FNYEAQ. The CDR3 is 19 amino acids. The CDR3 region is CASSPRRLGQGGLKTEAFF. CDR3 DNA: TGTGCCAGCAGCCCCCGAAGGCTGGGACAGGGTGGATTGAAAACTGAAGCTTTCTTT.

CDR3 protein: CASSSGRGTGELFF. The CDR3 nucleotides read TGTGCCAGCAGCTCTGGCAGGGGCACCGGGGAGCTGTTTTTT. The rearrangement links TRBV3-1 (or the pseudogene TRBV3-2) to TRBJ2-2, with D possibly TRBD1 on 6 matching bases. This CDR3 spans 14 amino acids. V shed 5 bases and J shed 4 bases, with 11 bases lying between them. The germline V gene has CDR1 LGHDT and CDR2 YNNKEL (reference sequence).

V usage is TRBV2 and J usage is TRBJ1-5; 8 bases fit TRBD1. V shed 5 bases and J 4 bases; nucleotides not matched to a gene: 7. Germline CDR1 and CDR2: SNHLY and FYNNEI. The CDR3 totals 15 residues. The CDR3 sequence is CASSPDRARNQPQHF. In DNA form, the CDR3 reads TGTGCCAGCAGTCCGGACAGGGCAAGAAATCAGCCCCAGCATTTT.

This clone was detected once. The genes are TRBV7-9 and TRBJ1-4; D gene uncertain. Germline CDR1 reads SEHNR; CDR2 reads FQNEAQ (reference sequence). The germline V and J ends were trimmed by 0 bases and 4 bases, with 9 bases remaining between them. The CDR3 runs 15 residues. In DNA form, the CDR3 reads TGTGCCAGCAGCTTAGCGAGGTCCGTTAATGAAAAACTGTTTTTT. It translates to CASSLARSVNEKLFF.

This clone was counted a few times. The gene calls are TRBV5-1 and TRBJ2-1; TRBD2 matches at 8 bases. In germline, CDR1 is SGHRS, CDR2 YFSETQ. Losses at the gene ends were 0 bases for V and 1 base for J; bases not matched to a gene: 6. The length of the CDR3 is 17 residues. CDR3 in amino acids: CASSLVVGRGSYNEQFF. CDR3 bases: TGCGCCAGCAGCTTGGTAGTCGGGAGGGGTTCCTACAATGAGCAGTTCTTC.